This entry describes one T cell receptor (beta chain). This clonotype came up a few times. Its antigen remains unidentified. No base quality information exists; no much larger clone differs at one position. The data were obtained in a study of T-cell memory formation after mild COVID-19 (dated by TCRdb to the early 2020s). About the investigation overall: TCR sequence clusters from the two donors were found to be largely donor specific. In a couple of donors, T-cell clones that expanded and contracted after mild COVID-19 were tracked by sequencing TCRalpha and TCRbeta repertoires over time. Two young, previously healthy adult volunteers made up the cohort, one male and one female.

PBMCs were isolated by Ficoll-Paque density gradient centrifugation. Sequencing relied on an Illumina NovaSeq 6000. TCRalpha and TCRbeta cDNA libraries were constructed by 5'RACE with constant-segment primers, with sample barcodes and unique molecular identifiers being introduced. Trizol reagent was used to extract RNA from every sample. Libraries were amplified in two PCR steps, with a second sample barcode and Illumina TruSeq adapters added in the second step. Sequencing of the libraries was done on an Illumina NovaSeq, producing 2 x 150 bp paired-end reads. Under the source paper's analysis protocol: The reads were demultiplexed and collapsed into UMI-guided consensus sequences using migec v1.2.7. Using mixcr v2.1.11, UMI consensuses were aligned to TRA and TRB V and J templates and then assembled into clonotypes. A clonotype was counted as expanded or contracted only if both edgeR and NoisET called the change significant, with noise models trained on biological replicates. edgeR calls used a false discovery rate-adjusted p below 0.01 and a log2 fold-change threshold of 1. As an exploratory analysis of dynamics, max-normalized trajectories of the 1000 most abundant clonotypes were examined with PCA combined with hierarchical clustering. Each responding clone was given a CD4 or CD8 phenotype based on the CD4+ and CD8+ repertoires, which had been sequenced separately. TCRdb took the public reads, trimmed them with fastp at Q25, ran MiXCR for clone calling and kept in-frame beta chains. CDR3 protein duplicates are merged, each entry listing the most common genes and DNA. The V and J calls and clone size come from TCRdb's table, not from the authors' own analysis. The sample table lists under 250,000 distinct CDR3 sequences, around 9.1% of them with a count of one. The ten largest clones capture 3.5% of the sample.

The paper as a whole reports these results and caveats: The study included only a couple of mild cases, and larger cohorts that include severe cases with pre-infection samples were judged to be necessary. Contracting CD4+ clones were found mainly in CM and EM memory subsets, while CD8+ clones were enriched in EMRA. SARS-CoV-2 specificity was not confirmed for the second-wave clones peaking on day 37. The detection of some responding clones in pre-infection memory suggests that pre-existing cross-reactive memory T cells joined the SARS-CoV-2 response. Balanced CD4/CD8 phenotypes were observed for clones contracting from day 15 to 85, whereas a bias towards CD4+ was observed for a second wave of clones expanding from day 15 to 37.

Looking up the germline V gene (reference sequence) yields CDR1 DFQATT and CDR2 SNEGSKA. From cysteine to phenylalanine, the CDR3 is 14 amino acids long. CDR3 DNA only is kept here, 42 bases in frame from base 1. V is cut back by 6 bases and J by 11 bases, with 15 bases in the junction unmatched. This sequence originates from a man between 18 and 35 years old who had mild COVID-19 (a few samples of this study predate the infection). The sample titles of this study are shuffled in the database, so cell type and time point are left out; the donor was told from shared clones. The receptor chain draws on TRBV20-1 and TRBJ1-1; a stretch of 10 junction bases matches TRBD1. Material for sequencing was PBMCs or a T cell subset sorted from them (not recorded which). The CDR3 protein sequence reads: CSASTGTGDQEAFF. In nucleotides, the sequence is TGCAGTGCGAGCACCGGGACAGGGGATCAAGAGGCTTTCTTT.